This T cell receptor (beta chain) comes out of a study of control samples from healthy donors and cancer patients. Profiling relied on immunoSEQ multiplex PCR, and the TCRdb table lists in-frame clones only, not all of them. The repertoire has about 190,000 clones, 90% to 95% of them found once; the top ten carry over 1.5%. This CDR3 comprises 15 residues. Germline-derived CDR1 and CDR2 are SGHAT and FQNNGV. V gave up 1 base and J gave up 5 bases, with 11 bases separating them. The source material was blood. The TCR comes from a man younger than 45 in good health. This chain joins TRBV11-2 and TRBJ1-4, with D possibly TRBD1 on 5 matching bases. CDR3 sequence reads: CASSLVRGKNEKLFF. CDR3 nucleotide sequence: TGTGCCAGCAGCTTAGTACGGGGGAAAAATGAAAAACTGTTTTTT.